This TCR beta chain was obtained from a study of cytomegalovirus exposure and HLA in healthy donors. Across the study: Genetic ancestry analysis placed around four fifths of the 400 or so donors that were genotyped in the Caucasian-associated cluster.

About this clone itself: Antigen unknown.

60 Vbeta and 13 Jbeta primers were used in PCR. The protocol was immunoSEQ multiplex PCR, while the TCRdb copy is restricted to in-frame clones and leaves out a portion. The sample includes approximately 190,000 clones, about four fifths of them seen just once. Whole-study findings and limits: The authors listed 164 TCR beta chains as cytomegalovirus-associated. Most TCR sequences were seen very rarely across donors, but some public TCRs occurred in many.

Germline lookup yields CDR1 SNHLY and CDR2 FYNNEI. This CDR3 is 16 amino acids long. The ends were cut back, 3 bases at V and 0 bases at J, with 13 bases in the middle. The sample taken for sequencing was PBMCs. This receptor was obtained from a woman in her 30s in good health and CMV-seropositive. The chain joins TRBV2 to TRBJ2-3; D is perhaps TRBD2 (6 bases). CDR3 residues: CASSESAGTSTDTQYF. Written as DNA, the CDR3 is TGTGCCAGCAGTGAGTCGGCGGGGACTAGCACAGATACGCAGTATTTT.